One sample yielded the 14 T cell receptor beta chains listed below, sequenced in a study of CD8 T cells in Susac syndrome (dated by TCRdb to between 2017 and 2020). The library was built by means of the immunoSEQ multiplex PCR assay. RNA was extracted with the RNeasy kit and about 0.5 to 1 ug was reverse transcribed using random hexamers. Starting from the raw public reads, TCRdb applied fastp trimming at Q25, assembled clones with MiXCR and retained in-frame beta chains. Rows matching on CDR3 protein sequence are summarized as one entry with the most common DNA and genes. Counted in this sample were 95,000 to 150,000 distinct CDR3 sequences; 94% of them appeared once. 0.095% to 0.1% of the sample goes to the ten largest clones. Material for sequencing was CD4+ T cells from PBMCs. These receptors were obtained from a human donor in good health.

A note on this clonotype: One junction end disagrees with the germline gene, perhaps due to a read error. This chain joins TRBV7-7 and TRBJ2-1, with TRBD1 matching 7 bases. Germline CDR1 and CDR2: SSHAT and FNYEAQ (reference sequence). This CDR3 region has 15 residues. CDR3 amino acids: CASSLARGPGNEQFF. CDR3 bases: TGTGCTAGCAGCTTAGCTAGGGGGCCGGGCAATGAGCAGTTCTTC.

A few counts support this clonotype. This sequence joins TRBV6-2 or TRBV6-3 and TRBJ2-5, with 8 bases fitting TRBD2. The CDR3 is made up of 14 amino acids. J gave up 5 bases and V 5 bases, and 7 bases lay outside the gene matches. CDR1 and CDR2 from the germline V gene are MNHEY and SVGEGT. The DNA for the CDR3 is TGTGCCAGCAGTCCGGGAGGGCCTAGGGAGACCCAGTACTTC. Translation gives CASSPGGPRETQYF.

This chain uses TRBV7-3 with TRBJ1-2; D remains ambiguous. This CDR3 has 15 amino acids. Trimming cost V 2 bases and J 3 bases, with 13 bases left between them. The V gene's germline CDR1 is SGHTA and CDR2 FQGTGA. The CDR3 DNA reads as TGTGCCAGCAGCTTATACATCGGACGGGACTATGGCTACACCTTC. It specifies CASSLYIGRDYGYTF.

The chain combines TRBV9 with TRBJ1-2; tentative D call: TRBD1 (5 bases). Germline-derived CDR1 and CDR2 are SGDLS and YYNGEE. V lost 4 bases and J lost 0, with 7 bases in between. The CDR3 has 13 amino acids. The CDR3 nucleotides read TGTGCCAGCAGCAGGGACGCTAACTATGGCTACACCTTC. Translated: CASSRDANYGYTF.

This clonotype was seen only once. The CDR3 loop reads CASSGQENTEAFF. In DNA, the CDR3 is TGTGCCAGCAGTGGACAGGAAAACACTGAAGCTTTCTTT. The V call is TRBV6-1, the J call TRBJ1-1, with D possibly TRBD1 on 6 matching bases. The germline gives CDR1 MNHNS, CDR2 SASEGT. This CDR3 region has 13 residues. Deletions cut 4 bases from V and 2 bases from J, with 8 bases between.

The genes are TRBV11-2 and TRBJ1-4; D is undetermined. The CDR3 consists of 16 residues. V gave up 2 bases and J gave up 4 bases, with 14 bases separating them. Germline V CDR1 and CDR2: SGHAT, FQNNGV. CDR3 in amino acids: CASSLNTAEINEKLFF. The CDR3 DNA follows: TGTGCCAGCAGCTTAAATACGGCGGAGATTAATGAAAAACTGTTTTTT.

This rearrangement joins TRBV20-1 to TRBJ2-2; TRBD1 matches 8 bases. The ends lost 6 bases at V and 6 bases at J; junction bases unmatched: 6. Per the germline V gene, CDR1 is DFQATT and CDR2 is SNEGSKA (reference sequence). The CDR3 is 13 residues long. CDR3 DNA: TGCAGTGCCCCTGGACAGGGCGCCGGGGAGCTGTTTTTT. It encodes CSAPGQGAGELFF.

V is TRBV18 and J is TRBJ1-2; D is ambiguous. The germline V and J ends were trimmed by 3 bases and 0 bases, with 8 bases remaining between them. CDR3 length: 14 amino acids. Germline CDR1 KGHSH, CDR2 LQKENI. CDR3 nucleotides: TGTGCCAGCTCACCTCAGCAAGCTAACTATGGCTACACCTTC. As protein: CASSPQQANYGYTF.

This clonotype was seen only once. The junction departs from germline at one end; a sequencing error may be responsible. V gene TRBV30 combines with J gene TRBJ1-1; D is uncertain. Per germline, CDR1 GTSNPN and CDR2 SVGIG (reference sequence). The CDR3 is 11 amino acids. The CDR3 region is CAWSVRAEVFF. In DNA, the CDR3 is TGTGCCTGGAGTGTACGGGCAGAAGTTTTCTTT. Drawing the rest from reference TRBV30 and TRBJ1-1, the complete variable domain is SQTIHQWPATLVQPVGSPLSLECTVEGTSNPNLYWYRQAAGRGLQLLFYSVGIGQISSEVPQNLSASRPQDRQFILSSKKLLLSDSGFYLCAWSVRAEVFFGQGTRLTVV.

This chain's CDR3 is CASSWDTNSGANVLTF. As DNA, the CDR3 is TGTGCCAGCAGCTGGGACACGAATTCTGGGGCCAACGTCCTGACTTTC. The V call is TRBV11-1, the J call TRBJ2-6; D is possibly TRBD1 (6 bases). The CDR3 runs 16 residues. The germline V and J ends were trimmed by 4 bases and 1 base, with 11 bases remaining between them. The germline V gene has CDR1 SGHAT and CDR2 FQDESV (reference sequence).

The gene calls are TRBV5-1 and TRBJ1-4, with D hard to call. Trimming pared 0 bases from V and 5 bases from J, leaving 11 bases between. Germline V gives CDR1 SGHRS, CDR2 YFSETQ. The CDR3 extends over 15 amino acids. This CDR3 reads CASSLVPVGNEKLFF. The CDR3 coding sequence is TGCGCCAGCAGCTTGGTACCAGTTGGGAATGAAAAACTGTTTTTT.

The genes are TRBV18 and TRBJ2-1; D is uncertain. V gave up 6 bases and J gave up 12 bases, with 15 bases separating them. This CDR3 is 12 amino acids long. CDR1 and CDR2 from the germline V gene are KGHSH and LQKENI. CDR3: CASSLRIESQFF. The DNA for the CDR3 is TGTGCCAGCTCCCTACGCATCGAGTCGCAGTTCTTC.

The DNA for the CDR3 is TGTGCCAGCGCGGGTCTCCGGGACCTTCAGACGTACTTC. It encodes CASAGLRDLQTYF. The gene calls are TRBV7-6 and TRBJ2-7; the D gene could be TRBD1 or TRBD2 (5 bases each). The CDR3 extends over 13 amino acids. Trimming took off 8 bases at V and 12 bases at J, with 23 bases between the two ends. Looked up from germline, CDR1 is SGHVS and CDR2 is FNYEAQ.

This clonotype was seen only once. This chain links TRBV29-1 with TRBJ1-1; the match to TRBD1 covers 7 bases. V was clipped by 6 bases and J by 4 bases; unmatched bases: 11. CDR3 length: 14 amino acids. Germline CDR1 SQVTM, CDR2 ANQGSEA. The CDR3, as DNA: TGCAGCGTCTCAGCCCAGGGGGAAGGCACTGAAGCTTTCTTT. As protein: CSVSAQGEGTEAFF.